These T cell receptor beta chains were read from a single sample in a study of human T cells and chemical hapten exposure. TCRdb re-derived calls from the RACE reads in MiXCR, one entry per CDR3 protein. The repertoire holds about 65,000 distinct CDR3 sequences, with about 6% as singletons. Sequencing input: whole blood. The receptors here all came from a female donor in good health. Some clones in this sample may be carry-over from other donors' samples. Both conserved end residues are part of each CDR3. The D gene is left open where the match is weak. Clone size is not always given. Where it is, it says once, few, many or a class for expanded clones.

d_call,j_call,v_call,clone_size,cdr3_nt,cdr3_aa
-,TRBJ1-5,TRBV5-1,many,TGCGCCAGCAGCTTGGAAGACAGAAATCAGCCCCAGCATTTT,CASSLEDRNQPQHF
TRBD2,TRBJ2-3,TRBV3-1,few,TGTGCCAGCAGCCCTTTAGCGGGAGGGCCTACGAATACGCAGTATTTT,CASSPLAGGPTNTQYF
TRBD1,TRBJ1-2,TRBV20-1,many,TGCAGTGCTAGAGATAGGGGGCAGGATGGCTACACCTTC,CSARDRGQDGYTF
-,TRBJ1-4,TRBV5-1,few,TGCGCCAGCAGCCTCACCGGGCCAGAAGATGAAAAACTGTTTTTT,CASSLTGPEDEKLFF
-,TRBJ1-5,TRBV6-6,many,TGTGCCAGCAGTTACTCCAGGGATAGCAATCAGCCCCAGCATTTT,CASSYSRDSNQPQHF
TRBD1,TRBJ1-2,TRBV18,few,TGTGCCAGCTCACCTATCCAAGGACAGGGGGCGAAGGACTATGGCTACACCTTC,CASSPIQGQGAKDYGYTF
-,TRBJ2-2,TRBV6-2/TRBV6-3,-,TGTGCCAGCAATTCAGACTTCGATCTGAACACCGGGGAGCTGTTTTTT,CASNSDFDLNTGELFF
-,TRBJ1-2,TRBV12-3/TRBV12-4,-,TGTGCCAGCAGACCGAGCCCGGGGGCTAATGGCTACACCTTC,CASRPSPGANGYTF
-,TRBJ1-1,TRBV20-1,-,TGCAGTGCTAGTAAACATGGGAACACTGAAGCTTTCTTT,CSASKHGNTEAFF
TRBD2,TRBJ2-7,TRBV5-8,few,TGTGCCAGCAGCGGGGGACTAGCGGGAGCCTACGAGCAGTACTTC,CASSGGLAGAYEQYF
-,TRBJ2-3,TRBV29-1,many,TGCAGCGTTGCCAGGGATAGCACAGATACGCAGTATTTT,CSVARDSTDTQYF
TRBD2,TRBJ2-1,TRBV10-3,few,TGTGCCATCAGTGAGGGCACAGCGGGAGGGTACAATGAGCAGTTCTTC,CAISEGTAGGYNEQFF
-,TRBJ1-5,TRBV27,-,TGTGCCAGCAGTTTAAGAACAGGGTCGACCCAGCCCCAGCATTTT,CASSLRTGSTQPQHF
TRBD2,TRBJ2-7,TRBV7-6,many,TGTGCCAGCAGCTCGACTAGCGGCCCCTACGAGCAGTACTTC,CASSSTSGPYEQYF
-,TRBJ1-5,TRBV6-1,many,TGTGCCAGCACACCACAGGGAATCCGTCAGCCCCAGCATTTT,CASTPQGIRQPQHF
-,TRBJ2-3,TRBV4-3,-,TGCGCCAGCAGCCAGACGACAGCTACAGATACGCAGTATTTT,CASSQTTATDTQYF
-,TRBJ2-1,TRBV20-1,many,TGCAGTGCTAGCCCACCCTTGGGCAATGAGCAGTTCTTC,CSASPPLGNEQFF
TRBD1,TRBJ1-4,TRBV4-3,many,TGCGCCAGCAGTCGACAGGGGGAGGCTAATGAAAAACTGTTTTTT,CASSRQGEANEKLFF
-,TRBJ2-7,TRBV20-1,-,TGCAGTGCTAGTGGCCTGTCCTCTAGCGCTCGATTTTTCGAGCAGTACTTC,CSASGLSSSARFFEQYF
-,TRBJ2-2,TRBV30,-,TGTGCCTGGAGTGTATTGGAGGGCGGGGAGCTGTTTTTT,CAWSVLEGGELFF
-,TRBJ2-7,TRBV7-6,-,TGTGCCAGCAGCTTAACCCCCCCTGACGAGCAGTACTTC,CASSLTPPDEQYF
-,TRBJ2-5,TRBV28,-,TGTGCCAGCAGGAGAGTCGGGGCCGTAATCCAAGAGACCCAGTACTTC,CASRRVGAVIQETQYF
-,TRBJ2-6,TRBV28,many,TGTGCCAGCTGTGCTCTTGGGGCTGGGGCCAACGTCCTGACTTTC,CASCALGAGANVLTF
-,TRBJ1-5,TRBV6-5,-,TGTGCCAGCAGGAGACACTGGGCTGGAGATCAGCCCCAGCATTTT,CASRRHWAGDQPQHF
-,TRBJ2-7,TRBV28,few,TGTGCCAGCAGTTTTCCCCAGTCCTACGAGCAGTACTTC,CASSFPQSYEQYF
TRBD1,TRBJ1-2,TRBV7-9,-,TGTGCCAGCAGCGGGACAGGGTTCGGCTATGGCTACACCTTC,CASSGTGFGYGYTF
-,TRBJ2-7,TRBV3-1,few,TGTGCCAGCAGCCAAGACCCCAGCGGGTTGTCCTACGAGCAGTACTTC,CASSQDPSGLSYEQYF
-,TRBJ2-1,TRBV28,few,TGTGCCAGCACCTCAGGCGGCAGGCCCACATCCTACAATGAGCAGTTCTTC,CASTSGGRPTSYNEQFF
-,TRBJ2-3,TRBV2,many,TGTGCCAGCGGACGGGAGAAGAGAGATACGCAGTATTTT,CASGREKRDTQYF
-,TRBJ1-1,TRBV6-5,few,TGTGCCAGCGGAGACAGCACTGAAGCTTTCTTT,CASGDSTEAFF
TRBD1,TRBJ1-5,TRBV20-1,many,TGCAGTGCTCCCCGGACAGGAGATCATCAGCCCCAGCATTTT,CSAPRTGDHQPQHF
TRBD1,TRBJ1-5,TRBV20-1,-,TGCAGTGCTATCTTAGGGACAGGGTTCAATCAGCCCCAGCATTTT,CSAILGTGFNQPQHF
TRBD2,TRBJ2-3,TRBV12-3/TRBV12-4,medium-sized,TGTGCCAGCAGTTTAGAAGCGGGAGGACGCACAGATACGCAGTATTTT,CASSLEAGGRTDTQYF
-,TRBJ1-2,TRBV12-3/TRBV12-4,many,TGTGCCAGCAGCCCCTCCCGTTGGCGCTATGGCTACACCTTC,CASSPSRWRYGYTF
-,TRBJ2-1,TRBV13,many,TGTGCCAGCAGCTTAGGCTCCCCCCACAGGTTCTACAATGAGCAGTTCTTC,CASSLGSPHRFYNEQFF
TRBD1,TRBJ1-1,TRBV28,many,TGTGCCAGCGGGGGACCGGGACAGGAAGCTTTCTTT,CASGGPGQEAFF
TRBD1,TRBJ1-1,TRBV29-1,-,TGCAGCGTTGAATCGGACAGGGCTGAAGCTTTCTTT,CSVESDRAEAFF
TRBD2,TRBJ2-3,TRBV4-1,many,TGCGCCAGCAGCCAAGTACTTTCTGGACTAGCAACAGATACGCAGTATTTT,CASSQVLSGLATDTQYF
-,TRBJ1-1,TRBV18,many,TGTGCCAGCTCACCACTGCAGGGGAACACTGAAGCTTTCTTT,CASSPLQGNTEAFF
TRBD1,TRBJ2-7,TRBV15,many,TGTGCCACCAGCATGGACAGGTACGGCGAGCAGTACTTC,CATSMDRYGEQYF
-,TRBJ2-3,TRBV27,few,TGTGCCAGCAGTGAAACGACAGAGCGACACACAGATACGCAGTATTTT,CASSETTERHTDTQYF
-,TRBJ2-1,TRBV7-8,many,TGTGCCAGCAGGCTCAGGTCCTTAAGCTCCTACAATGAGCAGTTCTTC,CASRLRSLSSYNEQFF
TRBD1,TRBJ2-7,TRBV20-1,few,TGCAGTGCAAGGGGACAGCTGTCCTACGAGCAGTACTTC,CSARGQLSYEQYF
-,TRBJ1-6,TRBV28,-,TGTGCCAGCAGTTTTCCGTACAGGAATAATTCACCCCTCCACTTT,CASSFPYRNNSPLHF
-,TRBJ2-7,TRBV28,many,TGTGCCAGCAGTGCTCCTTCCTTCGAATACGAGCAGTACTTC,CASSAPSFEYEQYF